This TCR beta chain was sequenced for a study of brain T cells in children with intractable seizures. As regards this clone: Its antigen is as yet unknown.

Surgery cases with the highest brain T cell transcript signatures were chosen for sequencing. At least one anti-epileptic drug was given before surgery. Libraries were prepared by immunoSEQ multiplex PCR; TCRdb keeps only in-frame clonotypes and omits some of them. The data contain just under 65,000 clones, roughly 95% of them singletons. Germline V gene sequence: CDR1 MNHNY, CDR2 SVGAGI (reference sequence). This CDR3 is built from 15 residues. The ends were cut back, 0 bases at V and 2 bases at J, with 9 bases in the middle. Study results and limitations: HCMV serostatus was not known, and viral specificity came from CDR3 similarity only.

The V gene is TRBV6-6, the J gene TRBJ2-3, with a possible D match to TRBD2 (6 bases). The sequence was obtained from a boy under two years old with focal cortical dysplasia and intractable seizures. The sample consisted of peripheral blood, taken at surgery. The CDR3 region has the DNA TGTGCCAGCAGTTACTCGCCGGGAGTCACAGATACGCAGTATTTT. Translation gives CASSYSPGVTDTQYF.